The entry below describes one T cell receptor beta chain. The antigen remains unidentified. Two oligonucleotides, mixed equimolar, formed the beta constant-region primer covering TRBC1 and TRBC2. The ligated cDNA underwent four PCR rounds using SP2 and nested alpha and beta constant-region primers. TCRdb recomputed calls from the UMI-ligation and nested PCR reads with MiXCR, one row per CDR3 protein. Of roughly 140,000 distinct CDR3 sequences listed, approximately 21% were seen once; the top ten hold about 0.57%. This sample is part of a study of naive and memory T cell subsets. V lost 2 bases, J lost 3 bases, and 11 bases lay in between. Per the germline V gene, CDR1 is DFQATT and CDR2 is SNEGSKA (reference sequence). The CDR3 runs to 13 residues. The study's findings and limits: Especially in CD8 cells, naive repertoires contained a few larger clonotypes, possibly CD45RA-re-expressing memory cells. In naive cells, over 85% of TCR sequences were seen only once.

This receptor was identified in a human donor in good health. Sequenced: naive CD8+ T cells from blood. This chain joins TRBV20-1 and TRBJ2-7; no clear D. For the CDR3, the DNA is TGCAGTGCTAGACAGGAAGTTTTCTACGAGCAGTACTTC. Amino acids: CSARQEVFYEQYF.